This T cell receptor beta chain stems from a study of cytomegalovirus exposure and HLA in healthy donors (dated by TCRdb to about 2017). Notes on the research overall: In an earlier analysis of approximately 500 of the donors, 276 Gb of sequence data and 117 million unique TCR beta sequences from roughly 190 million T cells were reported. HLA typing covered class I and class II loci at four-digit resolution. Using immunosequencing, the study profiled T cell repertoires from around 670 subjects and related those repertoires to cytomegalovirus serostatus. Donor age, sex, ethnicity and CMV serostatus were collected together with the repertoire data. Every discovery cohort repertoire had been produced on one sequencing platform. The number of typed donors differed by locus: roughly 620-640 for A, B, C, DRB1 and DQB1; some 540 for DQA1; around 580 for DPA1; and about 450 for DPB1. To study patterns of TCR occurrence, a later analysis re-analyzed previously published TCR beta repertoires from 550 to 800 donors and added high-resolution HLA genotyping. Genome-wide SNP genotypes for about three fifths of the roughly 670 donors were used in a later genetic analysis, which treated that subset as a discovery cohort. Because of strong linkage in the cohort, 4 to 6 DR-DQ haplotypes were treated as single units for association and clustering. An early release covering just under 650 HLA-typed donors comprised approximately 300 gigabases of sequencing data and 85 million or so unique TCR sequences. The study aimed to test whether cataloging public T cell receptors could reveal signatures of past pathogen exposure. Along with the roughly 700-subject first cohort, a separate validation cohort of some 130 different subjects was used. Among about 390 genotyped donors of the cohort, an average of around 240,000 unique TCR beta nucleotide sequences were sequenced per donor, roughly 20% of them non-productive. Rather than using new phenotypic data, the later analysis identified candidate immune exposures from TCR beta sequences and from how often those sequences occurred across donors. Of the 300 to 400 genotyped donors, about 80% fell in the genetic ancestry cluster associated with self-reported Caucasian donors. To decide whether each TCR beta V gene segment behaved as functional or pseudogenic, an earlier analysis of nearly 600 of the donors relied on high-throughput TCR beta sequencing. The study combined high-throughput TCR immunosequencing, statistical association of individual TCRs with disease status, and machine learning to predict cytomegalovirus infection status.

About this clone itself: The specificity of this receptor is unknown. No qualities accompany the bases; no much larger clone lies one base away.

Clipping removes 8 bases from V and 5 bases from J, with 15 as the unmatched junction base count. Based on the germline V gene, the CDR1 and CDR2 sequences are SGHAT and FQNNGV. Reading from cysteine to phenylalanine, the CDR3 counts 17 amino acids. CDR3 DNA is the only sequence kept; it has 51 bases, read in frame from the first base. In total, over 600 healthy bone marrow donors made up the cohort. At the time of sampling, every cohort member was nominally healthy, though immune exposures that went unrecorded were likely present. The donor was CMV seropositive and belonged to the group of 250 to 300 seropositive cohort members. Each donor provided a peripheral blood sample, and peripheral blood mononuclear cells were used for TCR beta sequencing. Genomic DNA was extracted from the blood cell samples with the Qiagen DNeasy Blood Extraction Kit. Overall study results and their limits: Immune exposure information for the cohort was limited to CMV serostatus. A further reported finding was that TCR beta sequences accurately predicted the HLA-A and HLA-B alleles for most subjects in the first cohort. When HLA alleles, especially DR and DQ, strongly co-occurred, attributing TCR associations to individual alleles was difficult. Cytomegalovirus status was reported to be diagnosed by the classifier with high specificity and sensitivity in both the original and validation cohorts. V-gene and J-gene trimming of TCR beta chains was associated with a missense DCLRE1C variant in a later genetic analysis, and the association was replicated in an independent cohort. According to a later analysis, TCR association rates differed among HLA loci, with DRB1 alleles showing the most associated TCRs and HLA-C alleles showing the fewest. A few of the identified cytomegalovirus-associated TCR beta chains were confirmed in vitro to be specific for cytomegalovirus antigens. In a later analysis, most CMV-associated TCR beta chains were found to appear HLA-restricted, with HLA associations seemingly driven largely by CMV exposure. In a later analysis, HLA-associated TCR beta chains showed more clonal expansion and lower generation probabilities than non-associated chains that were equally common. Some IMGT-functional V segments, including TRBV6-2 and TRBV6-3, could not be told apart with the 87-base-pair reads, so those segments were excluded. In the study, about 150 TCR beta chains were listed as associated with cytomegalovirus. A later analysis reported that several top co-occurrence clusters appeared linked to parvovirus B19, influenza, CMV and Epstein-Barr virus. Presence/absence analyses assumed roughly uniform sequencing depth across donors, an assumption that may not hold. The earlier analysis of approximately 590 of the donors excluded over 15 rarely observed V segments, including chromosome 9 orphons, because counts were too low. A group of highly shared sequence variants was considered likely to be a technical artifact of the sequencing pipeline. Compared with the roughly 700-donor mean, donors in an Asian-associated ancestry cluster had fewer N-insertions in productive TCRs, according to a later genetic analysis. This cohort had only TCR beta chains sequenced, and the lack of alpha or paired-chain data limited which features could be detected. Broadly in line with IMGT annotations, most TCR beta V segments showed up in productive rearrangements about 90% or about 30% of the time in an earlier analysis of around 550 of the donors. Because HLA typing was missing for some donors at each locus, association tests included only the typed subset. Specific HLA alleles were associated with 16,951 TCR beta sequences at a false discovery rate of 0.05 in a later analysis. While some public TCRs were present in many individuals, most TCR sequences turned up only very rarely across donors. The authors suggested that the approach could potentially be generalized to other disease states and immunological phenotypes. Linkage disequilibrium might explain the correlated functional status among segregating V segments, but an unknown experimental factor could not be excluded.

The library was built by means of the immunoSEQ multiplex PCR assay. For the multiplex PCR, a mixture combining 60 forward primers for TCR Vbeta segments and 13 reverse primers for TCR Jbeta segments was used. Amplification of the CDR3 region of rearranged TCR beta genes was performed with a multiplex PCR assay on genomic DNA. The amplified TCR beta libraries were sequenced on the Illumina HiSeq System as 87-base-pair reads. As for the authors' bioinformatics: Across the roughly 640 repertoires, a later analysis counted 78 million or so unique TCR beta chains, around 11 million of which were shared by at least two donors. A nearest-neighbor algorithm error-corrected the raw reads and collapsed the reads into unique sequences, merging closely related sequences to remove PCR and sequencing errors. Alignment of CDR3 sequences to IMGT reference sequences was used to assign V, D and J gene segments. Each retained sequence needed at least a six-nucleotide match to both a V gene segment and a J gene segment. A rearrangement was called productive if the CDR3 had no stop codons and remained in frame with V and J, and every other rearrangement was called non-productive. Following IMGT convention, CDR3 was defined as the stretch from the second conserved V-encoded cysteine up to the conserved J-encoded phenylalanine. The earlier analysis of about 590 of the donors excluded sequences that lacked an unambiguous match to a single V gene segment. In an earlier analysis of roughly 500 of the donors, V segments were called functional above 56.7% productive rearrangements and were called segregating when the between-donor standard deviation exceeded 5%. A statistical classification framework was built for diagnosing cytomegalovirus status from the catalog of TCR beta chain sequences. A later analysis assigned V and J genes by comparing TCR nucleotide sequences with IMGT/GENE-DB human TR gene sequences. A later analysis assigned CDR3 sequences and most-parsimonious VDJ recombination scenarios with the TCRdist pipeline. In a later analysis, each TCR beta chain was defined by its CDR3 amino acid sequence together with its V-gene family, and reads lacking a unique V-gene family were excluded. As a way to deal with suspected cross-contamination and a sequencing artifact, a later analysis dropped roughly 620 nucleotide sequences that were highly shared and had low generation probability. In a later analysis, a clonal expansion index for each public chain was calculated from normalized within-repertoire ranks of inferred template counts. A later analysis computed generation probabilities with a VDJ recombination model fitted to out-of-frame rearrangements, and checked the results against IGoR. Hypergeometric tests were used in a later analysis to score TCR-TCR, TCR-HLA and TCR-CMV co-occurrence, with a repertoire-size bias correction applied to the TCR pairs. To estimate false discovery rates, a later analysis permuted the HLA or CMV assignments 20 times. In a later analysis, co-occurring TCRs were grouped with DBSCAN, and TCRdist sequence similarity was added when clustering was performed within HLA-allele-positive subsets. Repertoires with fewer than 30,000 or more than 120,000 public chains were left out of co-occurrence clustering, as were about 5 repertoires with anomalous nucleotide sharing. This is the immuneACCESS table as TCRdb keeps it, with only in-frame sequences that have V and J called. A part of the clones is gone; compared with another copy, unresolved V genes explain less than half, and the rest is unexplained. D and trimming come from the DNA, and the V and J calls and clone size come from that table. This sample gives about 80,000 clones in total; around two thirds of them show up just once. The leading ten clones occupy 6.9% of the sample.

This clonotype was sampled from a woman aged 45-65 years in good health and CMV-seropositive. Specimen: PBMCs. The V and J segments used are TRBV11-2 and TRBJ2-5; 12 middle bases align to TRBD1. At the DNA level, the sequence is TGTGCCAGCCAAATAGGGGGACAGGGGGCGACCGGGGAGACCCAGTACTTC. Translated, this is CASQIGGQGATGETQYF.